This T cell receptor (beta chain) was sequenced in a study of T cells in Graves' hyperthyroidism and ophthalmopathy. Overall study findings and caveats: Stable hyperthyroidism and ophthalmopathy were separated using 13 V-J signatures.

The CDR3 has 16 residues. V was clipped by 5 bases and J by 1 base; unmatched bases: 5. CDR1 is MNHEY, CDR2 SMNVEV, per germline (reference sequence). RNA transcripts provided the source from which TCR beta CDR3 regions were amplified. HTBI primers drove first-round RT-PCR of the TCR CDR3. A single record per CDR3 protein comes from TCRdb applying MiXCR to the multiplex PCR reads. The table lists about 600,000 distinct CDR3 sequences, 14% of them singletons. Worth noting for this clonotype: Its matching antigen is unknown. Possible read error: a much larger clone is one base away.

This sequence was found in a young woman with Graves' ophthalmopathy. The sample comprised blood. V gene TRBV27 combines with J gene TRBJ2-3; 11 nucleotides align to TRBD2. The CDR3 region is CASSPRTSGCTDTQYF. The CDR3 DNA reads TGTGCCAGCAGTCCGAGGACTAGCGGGTGCACAGATACGCAGTATTTT.